This T cell receptor beta chain was documented in a study of blood T cell repertoires in COVID-19. Across the whole study: Both acute and convalescent COVID-19 samples were obtained from the United States, Italy and Spain. PBMCs, B-cell-depleted T cells, or T cells were the source of the cDNA or gDNA that made up the material.

Original processing methods: Amplification from reference gene primers served as the basis for estimated nucleated cell counts. Clones were read by immunoSEQ multiplex PCR, and TCRdb kept only the in-frame ones, dropping some. That table gives V, J and clone size, and the DNA gave D and trimming. This sample has about 58,000 clones, with roughly 90% found just once. V was pared by 4 bases and J by 3 bases, with 4 bases of the junction left unmatched. CDR1 is LGHDT and CDR2 is YNNKEL in the germline V gene (reference sequence). The CDR3 has 15 amino acids. The sequencing sample was made of peripheral blood. The chain employs TRBV3-1 (or the pseudogene TRBV3-2) and TRBJ2-3; TRBD2 matches at 10 bases. The receptor's source is a woman aged 45-60 years with active or convalescent COVID-19. This chain's CDR3 is CASSLGLAVTDTQYF. In DNA, the CDR3 is TGTGCCAGCAGCCTCGGACTAGCGGTTACAGATACGCAGTATTTT.